This TCR beta chain was sequenced for a study of blood T cell repertoires in COVID-19 (dated by TCRdb to 2020 to 2021). Background for the entire study: The collaborator samples originated in the United States, Italy and Spain and spanned the acute and convalescent phases of COVID-19. The repertoires were made available in a free public database intended to serve as a resource for research on the immune response to SARS-CoV-2. A de-identified subject ID, COVID-19 status, age in years and sex were almost always included in the sample metadata. Subjects who had been exposed to COVID-19, were actively infected with it, or had recovered from it provided the deeply sampled blood TCRbeta repertoires that made up the dataset. The prospective study material was composed of cDNA or gDNA derived from T cells, B-cell-depleted T cells, or PBMCs. Where available, HLA class I and class II types were obtained from metadata supplied by the sample provider rather than from assay-based typing. Samples came from the ongoing ImmuneRACE study (first 160 participants) plus 1,254 subjects from 6 global collaborators. Overall study results and their limits: The quantity of clinical and demographic metadata differed by source and by participant and was supplied without curation.

This clone showed up just once. Its antigen is still unknown. The sample holds no much larger clone one base away, and base qualities are not on file. A second Seattle source provided samples from volunteer blood donors who had recovered from COVID-19. Collaborating institutions collected whole blood in K2EDTA tubes following their own protocols. For TCRbeta analysis, collaborators shipped samples in one of three forms: frozen whole blood, isolated PBMCs, or DNA extracted from either of those sample types. The immunoSEQ Assay, a bias-controlled multiplex PCR, was used to amplify TCRbeta CDR3 regions from genomic DNA. From the authors' description of their analysis: Nucleated cell counts per sample were estimated from amplification of reference gene primers within the assay. Sequence reads were collapsed and filtered to measure the absolute abundance of every unique TCRbeta CDR3 rearrangement. Productive Simpson clonality was computed per sample as the square root of Simpson's diversity index over productive rearrangements. This immuneACCESS table, as held by TCRdb, lists in-frame sequences with V and J called but not all clones. Of the missing ones, under half trace to an unresolved V gene in checked studies; the others have no known cause. That table supplies the V and J calls and clone size; D and trimming were determined from the DNA. The sample table contains roughly 220,000 clones; only one count was recorded for about nine tenths of them. The top ten clonotypes cover roughly 2.3% of the sample.

This receptor was identified in a young man who had recovered from COVID-19. The sequencing sample was made of peripheral blood.

CDR3 protein: CASTNNRGVVGYTF. The DNA sequence follows: TGCGCCAGCACCAATAACAGGGGAGTCGTTGGCTACACCTTC. Recombination joined TRBV4-1 with TRBJ1-2; 7 middle bases align to TRBD1. The CDR3 goes from the cysteine to the phenylalanine over 14 residues. Left in the record is the CDR3 DNA by itself, 42 bases read in frame from the first base. From the germline V gene, CDR1 is MGHRA and CDR2 is YSYEKL. Compared with germline, V lacks 7 bases and J lacks 7 bases; bases without a gene match: 12.